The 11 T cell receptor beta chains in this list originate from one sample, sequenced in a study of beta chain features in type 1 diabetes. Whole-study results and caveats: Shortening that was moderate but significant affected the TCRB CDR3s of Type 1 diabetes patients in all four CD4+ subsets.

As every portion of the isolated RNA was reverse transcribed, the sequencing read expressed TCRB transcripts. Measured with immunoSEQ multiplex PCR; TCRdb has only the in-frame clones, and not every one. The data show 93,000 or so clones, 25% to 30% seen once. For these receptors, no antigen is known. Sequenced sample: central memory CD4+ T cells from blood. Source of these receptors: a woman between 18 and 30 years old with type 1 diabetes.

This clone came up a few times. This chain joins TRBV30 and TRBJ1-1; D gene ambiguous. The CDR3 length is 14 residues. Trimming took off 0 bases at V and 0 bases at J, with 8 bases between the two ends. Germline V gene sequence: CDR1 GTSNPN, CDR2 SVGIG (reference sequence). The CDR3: CAWSVTAMNTEAFF. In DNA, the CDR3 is TGTGCCTGGAGTGTAACAGCTATGAACACTGAAGCTTTCTTT.

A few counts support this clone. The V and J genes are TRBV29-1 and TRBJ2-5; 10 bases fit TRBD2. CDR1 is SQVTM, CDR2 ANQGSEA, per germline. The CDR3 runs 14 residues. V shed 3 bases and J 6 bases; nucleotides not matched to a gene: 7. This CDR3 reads CSVDGLAGDQTQYF. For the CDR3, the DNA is TGCAGCGTTGATGGTCTAGCGGGAGATCAGACCCAGTACTTC. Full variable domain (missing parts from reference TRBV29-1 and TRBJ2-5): SAVISQKPSRDICQRGTSLTIQCQVDSQVTMMFWYRQQPGQSLTLIATANQGSEATYESGFVIDKFPISRPNLTFSTLTVSNMSPEDSSIYLCSVDGLAGDQTQYFGPGTRLLVL.

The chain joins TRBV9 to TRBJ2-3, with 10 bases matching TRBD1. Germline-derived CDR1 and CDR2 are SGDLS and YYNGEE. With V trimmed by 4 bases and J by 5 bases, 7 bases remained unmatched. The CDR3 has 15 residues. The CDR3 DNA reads TGTGCCAGCAGCACCCGACAGGGGGCTAGAGATACGCAGTATTTT. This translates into CASSTRQGARDTQYF.

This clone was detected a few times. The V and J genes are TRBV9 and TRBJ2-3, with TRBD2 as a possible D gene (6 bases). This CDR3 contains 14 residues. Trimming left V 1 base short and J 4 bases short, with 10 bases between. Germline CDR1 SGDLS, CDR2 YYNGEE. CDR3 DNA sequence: TGTGCCAGCAGCGTATGGGAGGAACCAGATACGCAGTATTTT. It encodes CASSVWEEPDTQYF.

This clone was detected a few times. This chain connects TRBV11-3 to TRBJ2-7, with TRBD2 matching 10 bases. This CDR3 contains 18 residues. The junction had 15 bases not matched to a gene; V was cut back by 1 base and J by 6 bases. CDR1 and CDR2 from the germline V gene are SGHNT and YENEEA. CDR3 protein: CASSLGQGLAGASSEQYV. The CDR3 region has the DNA TGTGCCAGCAGCTTAGGTCAGGGGCTAGCGGGAGCGTCATCCGAGCAGTACGTC.

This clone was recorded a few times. The DNA of the CDR3 is TGTGCCAGCAGCTTAGTGGACAGGGGGCTGGGCTACACCTTC. Protein: CASSLVDRGLGYTF. The V and J genes are TRBV7-2 and TRBJ1-2, with 11 bases aligning to TRBD1. The germline V gene has CDR1 SGHTA and CDR2 FQGNSA. V shed 1 base and J 8 bases; nucleotides not matched to a gene: 3. The CDR3 runs 14 residues.

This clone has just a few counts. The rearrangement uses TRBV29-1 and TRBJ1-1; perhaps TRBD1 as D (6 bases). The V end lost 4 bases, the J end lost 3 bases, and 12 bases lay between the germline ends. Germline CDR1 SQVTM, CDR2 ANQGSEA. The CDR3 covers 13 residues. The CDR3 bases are TGCAGCGTTGCCGAGGGGGGGGACACTGAAGCTTTCTTT. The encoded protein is CSVAEGGDTEAFF.

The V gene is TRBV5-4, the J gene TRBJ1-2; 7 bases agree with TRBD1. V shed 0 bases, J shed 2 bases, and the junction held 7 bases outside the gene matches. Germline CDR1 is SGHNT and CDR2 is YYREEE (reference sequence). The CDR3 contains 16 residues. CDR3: CASSLGPRGQNYGYTF. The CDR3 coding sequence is TGTGCCAGCAGCTTGGGCCCTAGGGGGCAGAACTATGGCTACACCTTC.

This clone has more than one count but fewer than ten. CDR3 sequence: CASSPGQNTNYGYTF. The DNA for the CDR3 is TGTGCCAGCAGCCCCGGACAGAATACTAACTATGGCTACACCTTC. This chain links TRBV7-9 with TRBJ1-2, with D maybe TRBD1 (6 bases). From germline, CDR1 is SEHNR and CDR2 FQNEAQ (reference sequence). There are 15 residues in the CDR3. Trimming shortened V by 5 bases and J by 0 bases, and 13 bases separated the two germline ends.

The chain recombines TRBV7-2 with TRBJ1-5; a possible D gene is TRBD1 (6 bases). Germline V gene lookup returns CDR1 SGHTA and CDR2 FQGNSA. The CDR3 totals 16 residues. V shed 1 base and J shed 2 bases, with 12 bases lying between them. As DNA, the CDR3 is TGTGCCAGCAGCTTAGGAGGGGGGGAGCGCAATCAGCCCCAGCATTTT. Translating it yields CASSLGGGERNQPQHF.

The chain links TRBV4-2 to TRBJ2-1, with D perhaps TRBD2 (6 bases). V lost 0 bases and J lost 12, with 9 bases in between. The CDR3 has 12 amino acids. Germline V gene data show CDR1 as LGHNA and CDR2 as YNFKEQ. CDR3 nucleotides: TGTGCCAGCAGCCAAGAGGCGGGAAGGCAGTTCTTC. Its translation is CASSQEAGRQFF.